This passage covers 21 T cell receptor beta chains from one sample sequenced in a study of T-cell reconstitution after alpha-beta-depleted transplantation in children (dated by TCRdb to 2016 to 2017). The library was produced with PCR. Sequencing used an Illumina HiSeq 2500. TCR libraries were prepared with molecular barcoding, using unique molecular identifiers to normalize TCRbeta repertoire quantification. The public sequencing data were trimmed at Q25 with fastp and processed into clonotypes with MiXCR by TCRdb, which kept only in-frame beta chains. Rows matching on CDR3 protein sequence are summarized as one entry with the most common DNA and genes. For this sample there are almost 500,000 distinct CDR3 sequences; roughly 10% appear just once. 2% of the sample is held by the ten biggest clonotypes. The sample's treatment or condition label, in plain terms: allogeneic hematopoietic cell transplantation with graft depleted of TCRalphabeta T cells and CD19 B cells.

Here the sequenced sample was PBMCs, taken before TCRalphabeta/CD19-depleted stem cell transplant. The receptors derive from a child aged 2-9 years with inherited bone marrow failure, due to receive a stem cell transplant.

In its sample, this clonotype was seen a few times. V is TRBV12-3 or TRBV12-4 and J is TRBJ2-1; the D gene is possibly TRBD1 (6 bases). The CDR3 has 16 residues. The germline V and J ends were trimmed by 4 bases and 3 bases, with 16 bases remaining between them. The CDR3 DNA reads TGTGCCAGCAGTTCCGTGGGGGCCGCAAACTACAATGAGCAGTTCTTC. Protein sequence: CASSSVGAANYNEQFF.

V is TRBV5-1 and J is TRBJ2-1; a possible D gene is TRBD2 (6 bases). The V end lost 4 bases, the J end lost 10 bases, and 15 bases lay between the germline ends. This CDR3 is 13 amino acids long. Germline V gene sequence: CDR1 SGHRS, CDR2 YFSETQ. CDR3 amino acids: CASSRLREGEQFF. CDR3 DNA: TGCGCCAGCAGCCGTCTGCGGGAAGGGGAGCAGTTCTTC.

V and J are TRBV27 and TRBJ2-3; TRBD2 aligns across 8 bases. The CDR3 contains 14 residues. The J segment lost 0 bases and the V segment lost 9 bases, leaving 5 bases of the junction unmatched. Germline V lookup: CDR1 MNHEY, CDR2 SMNVEV (reference sequence). This CDR3 is CASGSGGSTDTQYF. The CDR3 DNA sequence: TGTGCCAGTGGGAGCGGGGGAAGCACAGATACGCAGTATTTT.

On this clonotype itself: It may be a read error: a sequence one base away is much more abundant. The chain uses TRBV6-5 and TRBJ1-4, with 8 bases fitting TRBD1. Per germline, CDR1 MNHEY and CDR2 SVGAGI. The CDR3 is 15 residues long. The CDR3: CASTYSGQANEKLFF. The CDR3, as DNA: TGTGCCAGCACTTACTCGGGACAGGCTAATGAAAAACTGTTTTTT.

This clonotype was seen many times. The gene calls are TRBV7-2 and TRBJ2-2; D is unclear. The CDR3 loop spans 12 amino acids. Germline V gene data show CDR1 as SGHTA and CDR2 as FQGNSA. V was clipped by 3 bases and J by 7 bases, with 6 bases between them. CDR3 bases: TGTGCCAGCAGCTTCATGGACGGGGAGCTGTTTTTT. This sequence encodes CASSFMDGELFF.

This clonotype was picked up many times. The chain is built from TRBV6-5 and TRBJ2-7; 10 nucleotides align to TRBD1. The CDR3 has 15 residues. Germline V lookup: CDR1 MNHEY, CDR2 SVGAGI. V dropped 2 bases and J dropped 5; count of bases not matched to a gene: 6. The CDR3 bases are TGTGCCAGCAGTTACGGGACAGGGGATCTTGACGAGCAGTACTTC. Amino acid sequence: CASSYGTGDLDEQYF.

V gene TRBV29-1 combines with J gene TRBJ2-1; 10 bases map to TRBD2. CDR1 SQVTM and CDR2 ANQGSEA come from the germline V gene. The CDR3 spans 13 residues. Trimming took 3 bases from V and 10 from J; bases not matched to a gene: 6. The CDR3 DNA sequence: TGCAGCGTTGATGGCCTAGCGGGAGTGGAGCAGTTCTTC. Translated, it gives CSVDGLAGVEQFF.

This clonotype has ten or more counts. The chain uses TRBV27 and TRBJ2-7; TRBD2 might be the D (6 bases). Deletions cut 3 bases from V and 6 bases from J, with 6 bases between. The CDR3 is 11 amino acids. Per the germline V gene, CDR1 is MNHEY and CDR2 is SMNVEV (reference sequence). The CDR3 sequence: CASSFGGEQYF. The CDR3 DNA sequence: TGTGCCAGCAGTTTCGGGGGCGAGCAGTACTTC.

The rearrangement joins TRBV3-1 to TRBJ2-2; 7 nucleotides align to TRBD1. The CDR3 totals 18 residues. V shed 4 bases and J 3 bases; nucleotides not matched to a gene: 14. Germline loops: CDR1 LGHDT, CDR2 YNNKEL (reference sequence). CDR3 amino acids: CASSPYRQGSRDTGELFF. The CDR3 DNA follows: TGTGCCAGCAGCCCCTACAGACAGGGCTCCAGGGACACCGGGGAGCTGTTTTTT.

Ten or more counts support this clonotype. The CDR3 DNA follows: TGTGCCAGTAGTATAGCTTCGTCTAGCGTGGGGGGGGATGAGCAGTTCTTC. Translation: CASSIASSSVGGDEQFF. The V call is TRBV19, the J call TRBJ2-1, with 7 bases matching TRBD2. V lost 1 base, J lost 8 bases, and 14 bases stayed unmatched. Germline assignment: CDR1 LNHDA and CDR2 SQIVND (reference sequence). The CDR3 loop spans 17 amino acids.

The chain uses TRBV6-2 or TRBV6-3 and TRBJ1-2, with 7 bases aligning to TRBD1. The V gene's germline CDR1 is MNHEY and CDR2 SVGEGT. This CDR3 spans 14 amino acids. The V segment lost 6 bases and the J segment 8 bases; nucleotides outside the gene matches: 12. DNA for the CDR3: TGTGCCAGCAGCTCCGGGACAGCGGCTTTCGGCTACACCTTC. Protein product: CASSSGTAAFGYTF.

In this sample, this clonotype turned up many times. The chain links TRBV28 to TRBJ2-7, with a weak D call TRBD1 (6 bases). Trimming cost V 3 bases and J 3 bases, with 15 bases left between them. The germline gives CDR1 MDHEN, CDR2 SYDVKM. The CDR3 runs to 15 residues. Here the CDR3 DNA reads TGTGCCAGCAGTTTTTCCCCAGGGGCCAACTACGAGCAGTACTTC. The encoded protein is CASSFSPGANYEQYF.

This clonotype was found a few times. The chain's CDR3 is CASSLPDRGNFTDTQYF. CDR3 coding DNA: TGTGCCAGCAGTTTACCGGACAGGGGGAATTTCACAGATACGCAGTATTTT. V and J are TRBV27 and TRBJ2-3; 10 bases are shared with TRBD1. The CDR3 length is 17 residues. V trimming: 2 bases; J trimming: 2 bases; junction bases outside the gene matches: 7. Germline V gene lookup returns CDR1 MNHEY and CDR2 SMNVEV (reference sequence).

There are many counts of this clonotype. The chain couples TRBV15 to TRBJ1-3; no reliable D call. Deletions cut 3 bases from V and 0 bases from J, with 6 bases between. This CDR3 comprises 14 residues. CDR1 is LNHNV and CDR2 is YYDKDF in the germline V gene (reference sequence). CDR3 in DNA: TGTGCCACCAGCAGCGGACTCTCTGGAAACACCATATATTTT. This codes for CATSSGLSGNTIYF.

This clonotype appeared many times. This chain links TRBV5-1 with TRBJ1-4; 7 bases match TRBD1. CDR1 and CDR2 (germline): SGHRS, YFSETQ. The CDR3 runs to 14 residues. Germline trimming cut 4 bases from V and 6 bases from J; bases unmatched to any gene: 6. CDR3 DNA: TGCGCCAGCAGCCTAGGACAGGTGGATGAAAAACTGTTTTTT. Translated: CASSLGQVDEKLFF.

The table lists this clonotype with many counts. The chain is built from TRBV4-1 and TRBJ2-1; 14 bases fit TRBD2. With 2 bases clipped from V and 8 bases from J, the junction kept 17 bases outside the gene matches. CDR3 length: 20 residues. CDR1 and CDR2 from the germline V gene are MGHRA and YSYEKL. CDR3: CASSQSLPGLAGVGGDEQFF. CDR3 sequence (DNA): TGCGCCAGCAGCCAAAGCCTACCGGGACTAGCGGGAGTAGGAGGGGATGAGCAGTTCTTC.

This clonotype was seen ten or more times. The chain is built from TRBV4-3 and TRBJ2-3; 8 nucleotides line up with TRBD2. The CDR3 consists of 16 residues. Trimming took 3 bases from V and 0 from J; bases not matched to a gene: 5. Germline V gene data show CDR1 as LGHNA and CDR2 as YSLEER. Here the CDR3 reads CASSHDSSGSTDTQYF. In DNA, the CDR3 is TGCGCCAGCAGCCACGACTCTAGCGGGAGCACAGATACGCAGTATTTT.

This clonotype was seen more than once but under ten times. In nucleotides, the CDR3 is TGTGCCAGCAGCGTTTACCCCGGGCTCACAGATACGCAGTATTTT. Amino acids: CASSVYPGLTDTQYF. V gene TRBV9 combines with J gene TRBJ2-3; no reliable D call. The CDR3 totals 15 residues. The germline CDR1 and CDR2 sequences are SGDLS and YYNGEE. V shed 2 bases and J shed 2 bases, with 12 bases lying between them.

This clonotype was seen many times. The chain links TRBV20-1 to TRBJ2-7; D ambiguous. V was trimmed by 0 bases and J by 0 bases, leaving 12 bases between them. The germline V gene encodes CDR1 DFQATT and CDR2 SNEGSKA (reference sequence). The CDR3 loop spans 15 amino acids. CDR3 sequence: CSARDRQKGSYEQYF. In DNA, the CDR3 is TGCAGTGCTAGAGATAGGCAGAAGGGCTCCTACGAGCAGTACTTC.

This clonotype was found a few times. The chain employs TRBV19 and TRBJ2-3; D unclear. Germline CDR1 reads LNHDA; CDR2 reads SQIVND (reference sequence). This CDR3 contains 14 residues. Trimming left V 7 bases short and J 2 bases short, with 13 bases between. The CDR3 bases are TGTGCCAGTACCTTTGTGCATCTCACAGATACGCAGTATTTT. This codes for CASTFVHLTDTQYF.

This clonotype was seen ten or more times. The genes are TRBV10-3 and TRBJ1-1; tentative D call: TRBD1 (6 bases). The V gene's germline CDR1 is ENHRY and CDR2 SYGVKD. Trimming removed 10 bases from V and 9 bases from J, with 18 bases in between. The CDR3 is 12 residues long. CDR3 nucleotide sequence: TGTGCCACCGCGCTAGGAGGGACACAAGCTTTCTTT. Protein: CATALGGTQAFF.